The 14 T cell receptor beta chains listed next were all sequenced from one sample in a study of blood T cell repertoires in COVID-19. Clones were read by immunoSEQ multiplex PCR, and TCRdb kept only the in-frame ones, dropping some. The sample yields approximately 110,000 clones, roughly 85% seen once. The sample taken for sequencing was peripheral blood. The origin of the receptors is a woman in her sixties or seventies with COVID-19, enrolled during active disease.

V usage is TRBV7-2 and J usage is TRBJ1-1, with D perhaps matching TRBD1 (6 bases). The germline gives CDR1 SGHTA, CDR2 FQGNSA. The germline V and J ends were trimmed by 0 bases and 7 bases, with 12 bases remaining between them. The CDR3 has 14 amino acids. This chain's CDR3 is CASSLAGGPYEAFF. The CDR3 bases are TGTGCCAGCAGCTTAGCGGGGGGGCCCTATGAAGCTTTCTTT.

This clone was picked up one time. The J gene is TRBJ1-1, the V gene TRBV5-5; possibly TRBD1 for D (5 bases). The V and J ends lost 1 base and 0 bases respectively, with 19 bases between them. The germline V gene has CDR1 SGHKS and CDR2 YYEKEE (reference sequence). The CDR3 length is 18 residues. CDR3 sequence reads: CASSLSGPGVGLNTEAFF. The CDR3 DNA reads TGTGCCAGCAGCTTGAGCGGGCCGGGGGTAGGTTTGAACACTGAAGCTTTCTTT.

This sequence joins TRBV27 and TRBJ1-1; 9 bases map to TRBD1. Germline values: CDR1 MNHEY, CDR2 SMNVEV (reference sequence). The CDR3 extends over 16 amino acids. J was trimmed by 5 bases and V by 0 bases; bases with no gene match: 7. The CDR3 region has the DNA TGTGCCAGCAGTTTATCTCCGGGACAGGGTTTGACTGAAGCTTTCTTT. Translated, it gives CASSLSPGQGLTEAFF.

This clone was picked up a small number of times. CDR3 in amino acids: CASSEVGKGGRSDGYTF. The CDR3 coding sequence is TGTGCCAGCAGTGAAGTCGGTAAAGGGGGCCGATCTGATGGCTACACCTTC. This chain joins TRBV6-1 and TRBJ1-2, with 7 bases lining up with TRBD1. The V and J ends lost 1 base and 6 bases, in that order; junction bases with no gene match: 14. This CDR3 is 17 amino acids long. CDR1 MNHNS and CDR2 SASEGT come from the germline V gene.

The rearrangement uses TRBV5-4 and TRBJ1-1, with 7 bases matching TRBD1. Germline V CDR1 and CDR2: SGHNT, YYREEE (reference sequence). The CDR3 is made up of 15 amino acids. J was trimmed by 7 bases and V by 0 bases; bases with no gene match: 9. The CDR3 sequence is CASSLAITGAGEAFF. The CDR3 coding sequence is TGTGCCAGCAGCTTGGCCATTACAGGGGCCGGTGAAGCTTTCTTT.

The CDR3 reads CASSLGQGIERVGYTF. The CDR3 DNA is TGTGCCAGCAGTTTGGGACAGGGTATCGAGCGAGTTGGCTACACCTTC. The chain carries TRBV7-9 and TRBJ1-2; 9 bases agree with TRBD1. Trimming at V came to 6 bases and at J to 7 bases, leaving 15 bases not matched to a gene. The CDR3 extends over 16 amino acids. Germline V gene sequence: CDR1 SEHNR, CDR2 FQNEAQ (reference sequence).

This chain joins TRBV5-5 and TRBJ1-2; TRBD1 is a possible D gene (5 bases). The germline V gene has CDR1 SGHKS and CDR2 YYEKEE (reference sequence). The length of the CDR3 is 16 residues. With 0 bases removed from V and 0 bases from J, the gap between germline ends came to 12 bases. The CDR3 here is CASSLATGGANYGYTF. CDR3 DNA: TGTGCCAGCAGCTTGGCCACCGGGGGAGCTAACTATGGCTACACCTTC.

The CDR3, as DNA: TGCGCCAGCAGCCGTGCCCGGGACAGGGGAACTAATGAAAAACTGTTTTTT. Amino acids: CASSRARDRGTNEKLFF. The chain couples TRBV4-3 to TRBJ1-4; the match to TRBD1 covers 10 bases. Unmatched junction bases numbered 6, after V lost 4 bases and J lost 1 base. CDR1 is LGHNA and CDR2 is YSLEER in the germline V gene. The length of the CDR3 is 17 residues.

This clone appeared a few times. Here the CDR3 DNA reads TGTGCCAGCAGTTATAACTTCAGGGGGAGGCATGAAAAACTGTTTTTT. Protein sequence: CASSYNFRGRHEKLFF. This chain uses TRBV27 with TRBJ1-4; 7 bases agree with TRBD1. V shed 4 bases and J 6 bases; nucleotides not matched to a gene: 11. Germline V gene lookup returns CDR1 MNHEY and CDR2 SMNVEV (reference sequence). The CDR3 totals 16 residues.

This rearrangement joins TRBV5-5 to TRBJ2-3; 7 positions agree with TRBD2. From germline, CDR1 is SGHKS and CDR2 YYEKEE (reference sequence). CDR3 size: 12 residues. Germline trimming cut 4 bases from V and 6 bases from J; bases unmatched to any gene: 2. CDR3 loop: CASSQLADTQYF. In DNA, the CDR3 is TGTGCCAGCAGCCAACTAGCGGATACGCAGTATTTT.

The chain combines TRBV12-5 with TRBJ2-5; 8 nucleotides match TRBD2. The CDR3 has 16 residues. Per germline, CDR1 LGHNT and CDR2 FRNRAP. V lost 0 bases, J lost 0 bases, and 3 bases stayed unmatched. In nucleotides, the CDR3 is TGTGCTAGTGGTTTGGTACTAGCGGAGTACCAAGAGACCCAGTACTTC. It encodes CASGLVLAEYQETQYF.

CDR3 region: CASSPTLAGGASTDTQYF. As DNA, the CDR3 is TGTGCCAGCAGCCCCACCCTCGCCGGGGGGGCCTCCACAGATACGCAGTATTTT. The chain has TRBV7-3 and TRBJ2-3; TRBD2 agrees at 8 bases. The CDR3 runs 18 residues. Per the germline V gene, CDR1 is SGHTA and CDR2 is FQGTGA. Losses at the gene ends were 5 bases for V and 2 bases for J; bases not matched to a gene: 15.

The gene calls are TRBV30 and TRBJ2-5; D perhaps matches TRBD1 (6 bases). CDR3 size: 11 residues. The ends were cut back, 4 bases at V and 4 bases at J, with 7 bases in the middle. From germline, CDR1 is GTSNPN and CDR2 SVGIG (reference sequence). CDR3 in amino acids: CAWMGAETQYF. CDR3 coding DNA: TGTGCCTGGATGGGGGCAGAGACCCAGTACTTC.

The rearrangement uses TRBV16 and TRBJ2-2; D might be TRBD1 (7 bases). V was shortened by 2 bases and J by 3 bases, with 13 bases between the two germline ends. CDR3 length equals 16 residues. Germline assignment: CDR1 KGHSY and CDR2 FQNENV. The CDR3 region has the DNA TGTGCCAGCAGCCAAGACAGGGAGGTGCACACCGGGGAGCTGTTTTTT. Its translation: CASSQDREVHTGELFF.